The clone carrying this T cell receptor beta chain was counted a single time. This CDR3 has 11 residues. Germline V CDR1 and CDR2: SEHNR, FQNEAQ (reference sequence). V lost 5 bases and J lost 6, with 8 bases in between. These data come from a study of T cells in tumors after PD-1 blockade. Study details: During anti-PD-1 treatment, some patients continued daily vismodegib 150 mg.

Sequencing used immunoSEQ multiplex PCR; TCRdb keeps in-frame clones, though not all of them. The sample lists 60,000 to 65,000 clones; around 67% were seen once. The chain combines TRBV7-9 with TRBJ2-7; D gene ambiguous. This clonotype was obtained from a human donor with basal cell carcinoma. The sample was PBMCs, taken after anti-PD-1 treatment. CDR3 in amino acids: CASSRTAEQYF. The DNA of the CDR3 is TGTGCCAGCAGCCGGACCGCCGAGCAGTACTTC.